A few counts support the clone carrying this T cell receptor (beta chain). Gene names follow the mouse nomenclature. The sequenced fragment ends 4 residues before the CDR3 boundary, so the rest is inferred from the germline J gene. The CDR3 is 17 amino acids. Germline V gene data show CDR1 as NSQYPW and CDR2 as LRSPGD (reference sequence). The trim removed 1 base at V and 1 base at J, leaving 5 bases unmatched. The authors extracted RNA and reverse transcribed it into cDNA as the sequencing template. The data were produced by immunoSEQ multiplex PCR, yet TCRdb's version contains in-frame clones alone and is incomplete. The sample lists approximately 300,000 clones, none appearing once, the ten largest making up about 1.2%. The data are from a study of CD8+ T cells in alopecia areata. It was with CD4, CD8alpha, NKG2D, NKG2ACE and other markers that pooled cutaneous lymph node cells were sorted.

The receptor comes from a C3H/HeJ mouse with alopecia areata. This mouse strain has H2-k as its MHC haplotype. V and J are TRBV1 and TRBJ2-1, with 9 bases fitting TRBD1. The specimen sequenced was CD4+ T cells sorted from a lymph node. The CDR3 loop is CTCSAGDRGLNYAEQFF. CDR3 DNA (partial): TGCACCTGCAGTGCAGGAGACAGGGGGTTGAACTATGCT.